These 26 T cell receptor beta chains share one sample of origin, sequenced in a study of control samples from healthy donors and cancer patients. Method: immunoSEQ multiplex PCR; TCRdb's copy keeps in-frame clones and lacks some. The data contain over 150,000 clones, 85% to 95% of them seen just once; the ten biggest clones take up around 6.1%. The sample consisted of blood. The source of these receptors is a man between 35 and 55 years old in good health.

The chain recombines TRBV21-1 with TRBJ1-3. TRBV21-1 is marked as a pseudogene. This CDR3 spans 16 amino acids. The CDR3 DNA reads TGTGCCAGCAGCGGAAAGACTCGGGCAGCAGGAAACACCATATATTTT. Amino acid sequence: CASSGKTRAAGNTIYF.

The chain combines TRBV9 with TRBJ1-2, with a possible D match to TRBD1 (6 bases). The CDR3 runs to 15 residues. Germline values: CDR1 SGDLS, CDR2 YYNGEE. V lost 4 bases to trimming and J lost 7 bases, with 20 bases between them. The CDR3 region is CASSPRWGARSGYTF. DNA of the CDR3: TGTGCCAGCAGCCCCCGGTGGGGGGCAAGGAGTGGCTACACCTTC.

This clone appeared a single time. The V and J genes are TRBV10-3 and TRBJ1-2, with a possible D match to TRBD1 (5 bases). CDR1 and CDR2 from the germline V gene are ENHRY and SYGVKD. V was shortened by 6 bases and J by 0 bases, with 14 bases between the two germline ends. The CDR3 contains 15 residues. CDR3 region: CAIRPGLEANYGYTF. For the CDR3, the DNA is TGTGCCATCAGGCCAGGGCTGGAAGCTAACTATGGCTACACCTTC.

This clone appeared once. The rearrangement links TRBV7-9 to TRBJ2-3; 8 bases agree with TRBD2. V was clipped by 4 bases and J by 4 bases; unmatched bases: 1. This CDR3 spans 13 amino acids. Germline-derived CDR1 and CDR2 are SEHNR and FQNEAQ (reference sequence). CDR3 region: CASSSSGSDTQYF. CDR3 nucleotides: TGTGCCAGCAGCTCTAGCGGGTCAGATACGCAGTATTTT.

The chain employs TRBV7-9 and TRBJ1-6; D unresolved. Germline loops: CDR1 SEHNR, CDR2 FQNEAQ (reference sequence). Trimming left V 3 bases short and J 8 bases short, with 14 bases between. The CDR3 is 15 amino acids. Here the CDR3 DNA reads TGTGCCAGCAGCTTGGTGGGGATTGGGGATTCACCCCTCCACTTT. Translation: CASSLVGIGDSPLHF.

This chain connects TRBV7-2 to TRBJ1-4; weak D call: TRBD1 (5 bases). This CDR3 region has 14 residues. The germline V gene has CDR1 SGHTA and CDR2 FQGNSA. V dropped 5 bases and J dropped 5 bases, with 12 bases sitting between them. The CDR3 DNA reads as TGTGCCAGCAGCCCCCAGGGTACAAATGAAAAACTGTTTTTT. The encoded protein is CASSPQGTNEKLFF.

The gene calls are TRBV6-6 and TRBJ1-2; a possible D gene is TRBD1 (6 bases). Germline V CDR1 and CDR2: MNHNY, SVGAGI (reference sequence). V was cut by 4 bases and J by 12 bases, with 18 bases left in between. The CDR3 is made up of 13 amino acids. The CDR3 is CASSFDRGRGDTF. The CDR3 region has the DNA TGTGCCAGCAGTTTTGACCGCGGCAGGGGTGACACCTTC.

V gene TRBV6-1 combines with J gene TRBJ2-1, with D unclear. Germline V gene lookup returns CDR1 MNHNS and CDR2 SASEGT. This CDR3 has 17 residues. Trimming took 2 bases from V and 1 from J, leaving 15 bases between them. This CDR3 reads CASSERFSGRSYNEQFF. The CDR3 DNA reads as TGTGCCAGCAGTGAAAGGTTTTCGGGCAGATCCTACAATGAGCAGTTCTTC.

The chain recombines TRBV9 with TRBJ2-1, with 14 bases that match TRBD2. Trimming removed 0 bases from V and 8 bases from J; junction bases left unmatched: 1. The CDR3 contains 15 residues. CDR1 is SGDLS, CDR2 YYNGEE, per germline. DNA for the CDR3: TGTGCCAGCAGCGTAGGGACTAGCGGGGGGTATGAGCAGTTCTTC. It specifies CASSVGTSGGYEQFF.

The chain links TRBV6-1 to TRBJ1-1; no reliable D call. V shed 1 base and J shed 0 bases, with 12 bases lying between them. Germline loops: CDR1 MNHNS, CDR2 SASEGT. The CDR3 has 16 residues. CDR3 loop: CASSEEPPGMNTEAFF. CDR3 in DNA: TGTGCCAGCAGTGAAGAACCCCCCGGTATGAACACTGAAGCTTTCTTT.

This clone has just a few counts. J is TRBJ2-3 and V is TRBV6-4; 7 bases map to TRBD2. Germline CDR1 MRHNA, CDR2 SNTAGT. The CDR3 consists of 15 residues. J lost 6 bases, V lost 0 bases, and 6 bases had no gene match. This CDR3 is CASSDSGGTLDTQYF. The CDR3 bases are TGTGCCAGCAGTGACTCGGGGGGGACCCTCGATACGCAGTATTTT.

Regarding this clone: This sample also contains other DNA sequences that code for the same CDR3. The chain couples TRBV5-1 to TRBJ1-4; D possibly corresponds to TRBD1 (5 bases). There are 14 residues in the CDR3. In germline, CDR1 is SGHRS, CDR2 YFSETQ. Between the trimmed V and J ends, which lost 3 bases and 6 bases, there was a span of 12 bases. This chain's CDR3 is CASSSAGGYEKLFF. The CDR3 DNA follows: TGCGCCAGCAGCTCGGCGGGGGGTTATGAAAAACTGTTTTTT. Together with reference TRBV5-1 and TRBJ1-4, the CDR3 gives the full variable domain: KAGVTQTPRYLIKTRGQQVTLSCSPISGHRSVSWYQQTPGQGLQFLFEYFSETQRNKGNFPGRFSGRQFSNSRSEMNVSTLELGDSALYLCASSSAGGYEKLFFGSGTQLSVL.

This rearrangement joins TRBV19 to TRBJ2-3, with TRBD1 matching over 7 bases. Unmatched junction bases numbered 3, after V lost 3 bases and J lost 3 bases. CDR1 and CDR2 (germline): LNHDA, SQIVND (reference sequence). CDR3 length: 14 amino acids. CDR3 sequence: CASSIEQGTDTQYF. CDR3 coding DNA: TGTGCCAGTAGTATTGAACAGGGGACAGATACGCAGTATTTT.

This clone was counted a single time. Here the CDR3 reads CASSYRQAREAFF. CDR3 nucleotides: TGTGCCAGCAGTTACCGACAAGCGAGAGAAGCTTTCTTT. The chain recombines TRBV6-2 or TRBV6-3 with TRBJ1-1, with D hard to call. V was clipped by 2 bases and J by 8 bases, with 12 bases between them. The CDR3 consists of 13 residues. Per the germline V gene, CDR1 is MNHEY and CDR2 is SVGEGT.

This chain joins TRBV5-1 and TRBJ1-1; D not resolved. This CDR3 is built from 14 residues. Trimming removed 4 bases at V and 5 bases at J, with 15 bases between. Per germline, CDR1 SGHRS and CDR2 YFSETQ. The CDR3 DNA reads TGCGCCAGCAGCCAAGGCTCGGTCGGAACTGAAGCTTTCTTT. The encoded protein is CASSQGSVGTEAFF.

This chain uses TRBV18 with TRBJ2-7; D may be TRBD1 or TRBD2 (5 bases each). The CDR3 extends over 13 amino acids. Germline V CDR1 and CDR2: KGHSH, LQKENI. V was trimmed by 3 bases and J by 3 bases, leaving 9 bases between them. Written as DNA, the CDR3 is TGTGCCAGCTCACCGGGACCGTACTACGAGCAGTACTTC. Translation: CASSPGPYYEQYF.

The V call is TRBV7-9, the J call TRBJ2-2; D is unresolved. Trimming cost V 7 bases and J 1 base, with 7 bases left between them. The CDR3 is 13 residues long. Germline CDR1 and CDR2: SEHNR and FQNEAQ (reference sequence). The DNA for the CDR3 is TGTGCCAGCAAGACCGAGAACACCGGGGAGCTGTTTTTT. Residues: CASKTENTGELFF.

This sequence joins TRBV19 and TRBJ2-5; perhaps TRBD1 as D (6 bases). Deletions cut 3 bases from V and 14 bases from J, with 13 bases between. Germline V gives CDR1 LNHDA, CDR2 SQIVND (reference sequence). The CDR3 covers 11 residues. CDR3 loop: CASSIGGRSYF. CDR3 DNA sequence: TGTGCCAGTAGTATTGGGGGCCGGTCCTACTTC.

This clone is a singleton in its sample. This chain joins TRBV19 and TRBJ2-7; D is unresolved. The CDR3 totals 15 residues. Germline lookup yields CDR1 LNHDA and CDR2 SQIVND (reference sequence). Trimming pared 5 bases from V and 2 bases from J, leaving 16 bases between. As DNA, the CDR3 is TGTGCCAGTAGTGCTGGTGGCGATCCTACCTACGAGCAGTACTTC. It yields the protein CASSAGGDPTYEQYF.

J is TRBJ1-1 and V is TRBV27; D unresolved. Trimming took off 4 bases at V and 0 bases at J, with 12 bases between the two ends. Looked up from germline, CDR1 is MNHEY and CDR2 is SMNVEV (reference sequence). The length of the CDR3 is 15 residues. The CDR3 sequence is CASSSRVGMNTEAFF. The CDR3 bases are TGTGCCAGCAGTTCCCGGGTGGGTATGAACACTGAAGCTTTCTTT.

The chain is built from TRBV30 and TRBJ2-3; D uncertain. The germline V gene has CDR1 GTSNPN and CDR2 SVGIG (reference sequence). With 0 bases removed from V and 4 bases from J, the gap between germline ends came to 17 bases. The CDR3 is 16 amino acids. The CDR3 is CAWSVKSGRRPDTQYF. The CDR3 nucleotides read TGTGCCTGGAGTGTAAAGTCCGGCCGTAGGCCAGATACGCAGTATTTT.

This sequence joins TRBV7-9 and TRBJ2-7; a weak D match, TRBD2 (7 bases). Deletions cut 3 bases from V and 5 bases from J, with 17 bases between. The germline CDR1 and CDR2 sequences are SEHNR and FQNEAQ (reference sequence). The CDR3 length is 15 residues. CDR3 amino acids: CASSLGRGSKDEQYF. CDR3 DNA sequence: TGTGCCAGCAGCTTGGGGAGGGGGAGCAAGGACGAGCAGTACTTC.

The chain uses TRBV5-5 and TRBJ1-2, with TRBD1 identical over 9 bases. CDR1 and CDR2 (germline): SGHKS, YYEKEE (reference sequence). This CDR3 comprises 13 residues. Trimming at V came to 5 bases and at J to 8 bases, leaving 7 bases not matched to a gene. CDR3 residues: CASRLDRGRGYTF. The DNA for the CDR3 is TGTGCCAGCAGACTGGACAGGGGCAGGGGCTACACCTTC. Combining the CDR3 with reference TRBV5-5 and TRBJ1-2 gives the whole variable domain DAGVTQSPTHLIKTRGQQVTLRCSPISGHKSVSWYQQVLGQGPQFIFQYYEKEERGRGNFPDRFSARQFPNYSSELNVNALLLGDSALYLCASRLDRGRGYTFGSGTRLTVV.

V usage is TRBV6-5 and J usage is TRBJ2-7, with no clear D. Trimming took 10 bases from V and 3 from J, leaving 7 bases between them. Per germline, CDR1 MNHEY and CDR2 SVGAGI. The CDR3 has 10 residues. CDR3 loop: CANNCYEQYF. The DNA of the CDR3 is TGTGCCAACAATTGCTACGAGCAGTACTTC.

The chain joins TRBV2 to TRBJ1-1; D perhaps matches TRBD1 (5 bases). CDR1 is SNHLY, CDR2 FYNNEI, per germline. Trimming removed 5 bases at V and 1 base at J, with 11 bases between. This CDR3 has 14 residues. The CDR3 DNA is TGTGCCAGCAGTAAGGGGAGGGGGAACACTGAAGCTTTCTTT. This gives the protein CASSKGRGNTEAFF.

This clone has only one observation. The rearrangement links TRBV9 to TRBJ1-5; D is perhaps TRBD1 (5 bases). Trimming removed 4 bases at V and 3 bases at J, with 11 bases between. The germline V gene has CDR1 SGDLS and CDR2 YYNGEE. The CDR3 runs 14 residues. CDR3 region: CASSLTGINQPQHF. CDR3 DNA: TGTGCCAGCAGCCTCACAGGAATCAATCAGCCCCAGCATTTT.